This TCR beta chain stems from a study of neurological immune-mediated disorders. Study-wide background: The roughly 34 patients with multiple sclerosis comprised 31 relapsing-remitting cases and 3 secondary progressive cases. Findings of the study overall: HTLV-1-associated myelopathy had the most TCR clonal expansion, while multiple sclerosis had the least, a level that fell below healthy controls. Grouping of repertoires by phylogeny put those of 18 of 34 multiple sclerosis patients into a single related-CDR3 cluster, a possible signature.

This clonotype was seen repeatedly, ten times or more. The antigen is undetermined. Germline V gene sequence: CDR1 SGDLS, CDR2 YYNGEE. The CDR3 has 16 amino acids. V trimming: 4 bases; J trimming: 1 base; junction bases outside the gene matches: 7. One entry per CDR3 protein results from TCRdb running MiXCR on the 5' RACE reads. This sample has tens of thousands of distinct CDR3 sequences; under 4.5% occur once, and the top ten carry 2.5% to 3%. The receptor was derived from a woman between 45 and 60 years old with multiple sclerosis. Sequencing was done on a sample of PBMCs. This chain links TRBV9 with TRBJ1-3, with 8 bases aligning to TRBD1. The CDR3 region is CASSKGQGWSGNTIYF. In DNA, the CDR3 is TGTGCCAGCAGCAAAGGACAGGGCTGGTCTGGAAACACCATATATTTT.